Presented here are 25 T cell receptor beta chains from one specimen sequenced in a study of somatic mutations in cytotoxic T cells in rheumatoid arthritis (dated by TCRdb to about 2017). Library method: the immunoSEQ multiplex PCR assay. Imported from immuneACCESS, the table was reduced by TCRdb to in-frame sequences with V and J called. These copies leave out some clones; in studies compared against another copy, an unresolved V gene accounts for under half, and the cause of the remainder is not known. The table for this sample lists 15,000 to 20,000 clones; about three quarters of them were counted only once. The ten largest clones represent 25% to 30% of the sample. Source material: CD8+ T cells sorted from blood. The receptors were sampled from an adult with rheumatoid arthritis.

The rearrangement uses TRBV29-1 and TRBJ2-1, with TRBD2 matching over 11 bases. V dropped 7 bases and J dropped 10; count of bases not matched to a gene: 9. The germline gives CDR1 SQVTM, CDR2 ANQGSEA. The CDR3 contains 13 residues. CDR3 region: CSAPRTSGPEQFF. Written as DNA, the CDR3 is TGCAGCGCTCCCCGGACTAGCGGGCCCGAGCAGTTCTTC.

The CDR3: CASSLGTGPGYTF. The DNA of the CDR3 is TGTGCCAGCAGCTTAGGGACAGGCCCTGGCTACACCTTC. V and J are TRBV7-6 and TRBJ1-2; 7 nucleotides match TRBD1. The CDR3 loop spans 13 amino acids. The germline V gene has CDR1 SGHVS and CDR2 FNYEAQ. V shed 1 base and J 7 bases; nucleotides not matched to a gene: 3. Variable domain in full (rest from reference TRBV7-6 and TRBJ1-2): GAGVSQSPRYKVTKRGQDVALRCDPISGHVSLYWYRQALGQGPEFLTYFNYEAQQDKSGLPNDRFSAERPEGSISTLTIQRTEQRDSAMYRCASSLGTGPGYTFGSGTRLTVV.

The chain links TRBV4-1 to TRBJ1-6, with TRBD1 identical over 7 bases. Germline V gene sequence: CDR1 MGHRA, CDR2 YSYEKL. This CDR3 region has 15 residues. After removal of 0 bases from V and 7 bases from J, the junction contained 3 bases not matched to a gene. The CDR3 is CASSQEAGGNSPLHF. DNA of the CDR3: TGCGCCAGCAGCCAAGAAGCAGGGGGGAATTCACCCCTCCACTTT.

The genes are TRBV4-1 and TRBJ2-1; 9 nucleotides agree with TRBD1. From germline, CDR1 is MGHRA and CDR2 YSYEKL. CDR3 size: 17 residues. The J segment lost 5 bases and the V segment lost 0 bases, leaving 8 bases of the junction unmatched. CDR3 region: CASSQDYTGGVNNEQFF. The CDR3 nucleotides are TGCGCCAGCAGCCAAGACTATACAGGGGGCGTTAACAATGAGCAGTTCTTC.

The CDR3 sequence is CSVGGVGTGGSEAFF. The CDR3 DNA follows: TGCAGCGTTGGCGGCGTGGGGACAGGGGGCTCTGAAGCTTTCTTT. The chain uses TRBV29-1 and TRBJ1-1; 12 bases are shared with TRBD1. The CDR3 has 15 amino acids. In germline, CDR1 is SQVTM, CDR2 ANQGSEA. J gave up 6 bases and V 4 bases, and 9 bases lay outside the gene matches. The whole variable domain, remainder taken from reference TRBV29-1 and TRBJ1-1, is SAVISQKPSRDICQRGTSLTIQCQVDSQVTMMFWYRQQPGQSLTLIATANQGSEATYESGFVIDKFPISRPNLTFSTLTVSNMSPEDSSIYLCSVGGVGTGGSEAFFGQGTRLTVV.

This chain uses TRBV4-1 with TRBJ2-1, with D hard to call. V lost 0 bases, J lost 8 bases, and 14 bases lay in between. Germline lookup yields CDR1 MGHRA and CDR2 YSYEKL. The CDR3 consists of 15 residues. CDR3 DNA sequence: TGCGCCAGCAGCCAAGAGCCGGCTCTCTCGGATGAGCAGTTCTTC. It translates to CASSQEPALSDEQFF.

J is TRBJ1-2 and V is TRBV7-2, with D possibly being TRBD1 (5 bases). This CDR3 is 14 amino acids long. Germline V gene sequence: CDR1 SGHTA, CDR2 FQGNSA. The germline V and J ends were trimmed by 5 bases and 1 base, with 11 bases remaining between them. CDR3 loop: CASSTDIFNYGYTF. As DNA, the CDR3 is TGTGCCAGCAGCACGGACATCTTTAACTATGGCTACACCTTC.

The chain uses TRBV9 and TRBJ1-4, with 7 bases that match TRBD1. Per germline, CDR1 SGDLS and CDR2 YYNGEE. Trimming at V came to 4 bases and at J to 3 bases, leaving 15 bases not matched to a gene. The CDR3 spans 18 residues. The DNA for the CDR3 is TGTGCCAGCAGCTTACCGAAGGAGGGGGCTTCGTCTAATGAAAAACTGTTTTTT. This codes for CASSLPKEGASSNEKLFF.

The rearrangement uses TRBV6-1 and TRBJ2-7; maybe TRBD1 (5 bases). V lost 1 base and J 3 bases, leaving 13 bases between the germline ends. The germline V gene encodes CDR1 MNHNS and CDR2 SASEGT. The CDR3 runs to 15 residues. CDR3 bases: TGTGCCAGCAGTGAAGGTTTCCAGGGTTACTACGAGCAGTACTTC. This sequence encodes CASSEGFQGYYEQYF.

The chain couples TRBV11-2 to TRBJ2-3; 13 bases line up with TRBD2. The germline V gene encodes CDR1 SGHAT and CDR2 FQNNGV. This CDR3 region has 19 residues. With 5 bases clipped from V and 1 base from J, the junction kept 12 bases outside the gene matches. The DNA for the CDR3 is TGTGCCAGCAGCCCGACCGGGACTAGCGGGGACATCGGCACAGATACGCAGTATTTT. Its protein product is CASSPTGTSGDIGTDTQYF.

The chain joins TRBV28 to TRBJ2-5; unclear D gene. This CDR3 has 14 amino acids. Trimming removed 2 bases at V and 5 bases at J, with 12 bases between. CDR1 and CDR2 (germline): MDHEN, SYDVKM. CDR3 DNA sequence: TGTGCCAGCAGTTTACAGGTCGGCAAGGAGACCCAGTACTTC. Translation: CASSLQVGKETQYF.

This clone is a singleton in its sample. The CDR3 region is CASSMGYEQYF. The CDR3 coding sequence is TGTGCCAGCAGCATGGGGTACGAGCAGTACTTC. The chain recombines TRBV11-2 with TRBJ2-7; D uncertain. Looked up from germline, CDR1 is SGHAT and CDR2 is FQNNGV. CDR3 length: 11 amino acids. V was pared by 5 bases and J by 4 bases, with 6 bases between.

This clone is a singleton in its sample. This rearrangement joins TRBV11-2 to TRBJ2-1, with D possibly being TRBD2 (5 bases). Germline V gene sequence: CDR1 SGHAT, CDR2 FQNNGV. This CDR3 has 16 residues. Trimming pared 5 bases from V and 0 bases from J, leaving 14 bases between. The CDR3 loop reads CASSPPLAGSYNEQFF. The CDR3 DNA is TGTGCCAGCAGCCCACCCCTGGCGGGCTCCTACAATGAGCAGTTCTTC.

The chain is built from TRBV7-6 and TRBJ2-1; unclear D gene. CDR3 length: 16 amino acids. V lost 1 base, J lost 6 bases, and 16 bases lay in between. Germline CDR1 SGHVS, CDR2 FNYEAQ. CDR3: CASSLEAPPFTNEQFF. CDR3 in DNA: TGTGCCAGCAGCTTAGAGGCCCCCCCCTTTACCAATGAGCAGTTCTTC.

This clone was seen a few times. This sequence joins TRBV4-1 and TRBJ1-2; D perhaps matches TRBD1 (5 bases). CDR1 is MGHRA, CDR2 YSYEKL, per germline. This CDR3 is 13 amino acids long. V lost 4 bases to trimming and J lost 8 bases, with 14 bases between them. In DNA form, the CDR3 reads TGCGCCAGCAGCCTTACAGATTGGGGGGGCTACACCTTC. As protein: CASSLTDWGGYTF.

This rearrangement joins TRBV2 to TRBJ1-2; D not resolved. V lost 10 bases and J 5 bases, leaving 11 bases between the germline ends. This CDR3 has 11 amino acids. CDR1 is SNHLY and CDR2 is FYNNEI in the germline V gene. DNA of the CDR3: TGTGCCACCCTCGCGGGTTATGGCTACACCTTC. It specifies CATLAGYGYTF. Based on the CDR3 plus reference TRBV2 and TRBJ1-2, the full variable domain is EPEVTQTPSHQVTQMGQEVILRCVPISNHLYFYWYRQILGQKVEFLVSFYNNEISEKSEIFDDQFSVERPDGSNFTLKIRSTKLEDSAMYFCATLAGYGYTFGSGTRLTVV.

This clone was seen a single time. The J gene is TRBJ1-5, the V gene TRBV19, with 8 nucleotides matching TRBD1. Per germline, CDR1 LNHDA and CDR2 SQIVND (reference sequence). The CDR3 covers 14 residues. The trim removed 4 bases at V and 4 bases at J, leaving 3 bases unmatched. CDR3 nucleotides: TGTGCCAGTAGTACTGACAGGGGAAATCAGCCCCAGCATTTT. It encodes CASSTDRGNQPQHF.

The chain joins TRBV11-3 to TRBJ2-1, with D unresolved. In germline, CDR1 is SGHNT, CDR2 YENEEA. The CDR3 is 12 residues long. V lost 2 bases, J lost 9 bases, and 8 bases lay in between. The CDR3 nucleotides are TGTGCCAGCAGCTTAAGGGCGACTGAGCAGTTCTTC. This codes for CASSLRATEQFF. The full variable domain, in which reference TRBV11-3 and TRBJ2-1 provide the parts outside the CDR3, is EAGVVQSPRYKIIEKKQPVAFWCNPISGHNTLYWYLQNLGQGPELLIRYENEEAVDDSQLPKDRFSAERLKGVDSTLKIQPAELGDSAVYLCASSLRATEQFFGPGTRLTVL.

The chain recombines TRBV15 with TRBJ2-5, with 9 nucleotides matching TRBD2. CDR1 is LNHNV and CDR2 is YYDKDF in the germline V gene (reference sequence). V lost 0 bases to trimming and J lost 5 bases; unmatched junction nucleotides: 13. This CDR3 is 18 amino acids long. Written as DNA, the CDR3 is TGTGCCACCAGCAGAGAGGGGAGATTAGCGGGAGTAGGGGAGACCCAGTACTTC. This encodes CATSREGRLAGVGETQYF.

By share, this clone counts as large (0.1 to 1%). For the CDR3, the DNA is TGTGCCAGCAGCTTAGCGGTTCGCGGGGAGCTGTTTTTT. As protein: CASSLAVRGELFF. The J gene is TRBJ2-2, the V gene TRBV7-9, with unresolved D. The CDR3 length is 13 residues. Germline V gene data show CDR1 as SEHNR and CDR2 as FQNEAQ (reference sequence). V lost 0 bases and J 7 bases, leaving 6 bases between the germline ends.

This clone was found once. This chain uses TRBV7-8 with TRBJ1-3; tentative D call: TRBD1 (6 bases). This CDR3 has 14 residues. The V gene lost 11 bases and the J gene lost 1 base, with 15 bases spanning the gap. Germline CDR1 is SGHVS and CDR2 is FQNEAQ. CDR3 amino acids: CAGGEGDSGNTIYF. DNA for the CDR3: TGTGCCGGAGGGGAGGGGGATTCTGGAAACACCATATATTTT.

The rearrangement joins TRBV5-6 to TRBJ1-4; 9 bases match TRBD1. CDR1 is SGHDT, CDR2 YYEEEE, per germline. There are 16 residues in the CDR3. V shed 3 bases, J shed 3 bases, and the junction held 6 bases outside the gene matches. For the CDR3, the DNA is TGTGCCAGCAGCTCCGGACAGGGGAGTCCTAATGAAAAACTGTTTTTT. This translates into CASSSGQGSPNEKLFF.

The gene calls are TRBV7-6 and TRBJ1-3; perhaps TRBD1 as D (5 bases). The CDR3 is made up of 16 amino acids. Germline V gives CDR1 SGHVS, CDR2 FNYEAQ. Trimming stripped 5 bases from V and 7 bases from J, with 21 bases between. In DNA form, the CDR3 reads TGTGCCAGCAGCAGCCCGGGGCAGGGCGGTGGGAACACCATATATTTT. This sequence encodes CASSSPGQGGGNTIYF.

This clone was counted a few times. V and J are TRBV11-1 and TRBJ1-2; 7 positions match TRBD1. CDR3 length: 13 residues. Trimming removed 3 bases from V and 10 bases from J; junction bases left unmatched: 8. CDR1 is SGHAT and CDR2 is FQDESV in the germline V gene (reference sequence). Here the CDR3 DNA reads TGTGCCAGCAGCTTCCAACAGGGGTTGGACTACACCTTC. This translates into CASSFQQGLDYTF.

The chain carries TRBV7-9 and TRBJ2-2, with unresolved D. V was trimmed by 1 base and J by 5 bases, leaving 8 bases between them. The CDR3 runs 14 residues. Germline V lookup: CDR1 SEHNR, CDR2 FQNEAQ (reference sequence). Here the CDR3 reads CASSLGFLTGELFF. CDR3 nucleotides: TGTGCCAGCAGCTTAGGCTTCCTTACCGGGGAGCTGTTTTTT.